This T cell receptor (beta chain) was observed in a study of OX40 agonist ivuxolimab in advanced cancers. TCRdb's copy holds only in-frame clones and misses some; the assay was immunoSEQ multiplex PCR. The table records tens of thousands of clones, 75% to 85% of them present only once. This CDR3 has 15 residues. Germline V lookup: CDR1 SGHRS, CDR2 YFSETQ. V trimming: 4 bases; J trimming: 8 bases; junction bases outside the gene matches: 4. The genes are TRBV5-1 and TRBJ2-1; 15 bases are a match to TRBD2. The sequence was collected from an adult with an advanced solid tumor such as melanoma, head and neck, liver or kidney cancer. The sequencing here drew on CD4+ or CD8+ T cells sorted from blood, taken in a trial of the OX40 agonist ivuxolimab. Here the CDR3 DNA reads TGCGCCAGCAGCCCCGGACTAGCGGGGGGGCATGAGCAGTTCTTC. It yields the protein CASSPGLAGGHEQFF.